This TCR beta chain was profiled in a study of blood T cell repertoires in COVID-19. The CDR3 has 16 residues. From germline, CDR1 is LNHDA and CDR2 SQIVND (reference sequence). V lost 2 bases and J lost 0; bases outside the gene matches: 6. As processed by the authors: Amplified reference gene primers provided the basis for estimating nucleated cell counts. The table came from immunoSEQ multiplex PCR; TCRdb's copy has only in-frame clones and leaves some out. The DNA gave D and trimming, while V, J and clone size come from that table. The sample holds approximately 250,000 clones, approximately 90% seen once. This clone was seen a single time.

The material sequenced was PBMCs or T cells enriched from blood (not recorded which). The V call is TRBV19, the J call TRBJ1-2; 7 nucleotides align to TRBD1. The TCR originated in a woman aged 40 to 55 with acute COVID-19. CDR3 sequence: CASSIYGTAANYGYTF. The CDR3 coding sequence is TGTGCCAGTAGTATATACGGGACAGCGGCTAACTATGGCTACACCTTC. Complete variable domain (other parts from reference TRBV19 and TRBJ1-2): DGGITQSPKYLFRKEGQNVTLSCEQNLNHDAMYWYRQDPGQGLRLIYYSQIVNDFQKGDIAEGYSVSREKKESFPLTVTSAQKNPTAFYLCASSIYGTAANYGYTFGSGTRLTVV.